This T cell receptor beta chain was retrieved from a study of esophageal squamous cell carcinoma under preoperative chemotherapy. Time point described: after preoperative PTX-NDP chemotherapy. The CDR3 has 15 residues. The V end was cut by 5 bases, the J end by 8 bases, with 19 bases between. CDR1 is SGHNT and CDR2 is YENEEA in the germline V gene. TCRdb re-called the PCR reads with MiXCR, one entry per CDR3 protein. The sample has about 9,300 distinct CDR3 sequences, over 40% seen once. The chain has TRBV11-3 and TRBJ2-4; D may match TRBD1 or TRBD2 (5 bases each). The receptor comes from a human donor with esophageal squamous cell carcinoma. The donor label of this sample is uncertain. The specimen was obtained from a patient given preoperative chemotherapy. CDR3 region: CASSVGVGVEDIQYF. In DNA, the CDR3 is TGTGCCAGCAGCGTGGGGGTGGGGGTCGAAGACATTCAGTACTTC.